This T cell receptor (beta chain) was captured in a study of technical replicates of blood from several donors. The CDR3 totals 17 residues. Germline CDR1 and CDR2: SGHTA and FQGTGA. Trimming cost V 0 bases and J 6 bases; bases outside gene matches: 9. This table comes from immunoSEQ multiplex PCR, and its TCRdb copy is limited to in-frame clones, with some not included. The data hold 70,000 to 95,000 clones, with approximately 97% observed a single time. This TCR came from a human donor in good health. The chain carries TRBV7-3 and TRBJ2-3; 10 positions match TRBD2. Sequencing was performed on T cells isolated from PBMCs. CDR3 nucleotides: TGTGCCAGCAGCTTAACAGGAAGGACTAGCGGACGGGATACGCAGTATTTT. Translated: CASSLTGRTSGRDTQYF.